Following are 7 T cell receptor beta chains from one sample sequenced in a study of blood T cell repertoires in COVID-19. Some clones are missing from TCRdb's copy, which holds only in-frame ones; the method was immunoSEQ multiplex PCR. The sample contains about 310,000 clones, more than 85% of which appear only once. The sequenced sample was peripheral blood. The receptors come from a man between 70 and 80 years old with acute or convalescent COVID-19.

The J gene is TRBJ1-5, the V gene TRBV28; 8 bases are shared with TRBD1. The CDR3 loop spans 18 amino acids. Germline CDR1 and CDR2: MDHEN and SYDVKM. The ends lost 6 bases at V and 6 bases at J; junction bases unmatched: 19. The CDR3 DNA is TGTGCCAGCAGACTCGACAGGGGCGGATTGTATTCCGGTCAGCCCCAGCATTTT. Residues: CASRLDRGGLYSGQPQHF.

The V gene is TRBV9, the J gene TRBJ2-3; D may be TRBD1 (6 bases). Germline V gene data show CDR1 as SGDLS and CDR2 as YYNGEE. V was cut by 3 bases and J by 6 bases, with 14 bases left in between. The CDR3 length is 14 residues. CDR3 region: CASSEIQGRDTQYF. The CDR3 bases are TGTGCCAGCAGCGAAATACAGGGTCGCGATACGCAGTATTTT.

The V gene is TRBV7-2, the J gene TRBJ2-2; TRBD2 agrees at 7 bases. Germline V CDR1 and CDR2: SGHTA, FQGNSA. The CDR3 covers 15 residues. The junction had 9 bases not matched to a gene; V was cut back by 2 bases and J by 9 bases. The CDR3 DNA is TGTGCCAGCAGCTTATTTCCCAGCGGGGTGAGGGAGCTGTTTTTT. It translates to CASSLFPSGVRELFF.

This clone was observed a handful of times. The gene calls are TRBV7-3 and TRBJ1-1; 7 bases agree with TRBD1. The CDR3 extends over 18 amino acids. V shed 7 bases, J shed 0 bases, and the junction held 17 bases outside the gene matches. Looked up from germline, CDR1 is SGHTA and CDR2 is FQGTGA. DNA for the CDR3: TGTGCCAGCACCCACCATCGGGACAGCCCTCCGATGAACACTGAAGCTTTCTTT. Amino acid sequence: CASTHHRDSPPMNTEAFF. Full variable domain (missing parts from reference TRBV7-3 and TRBJ1-1): GAGVSQTPSNKVTEKGKYVELRCDPISGHTALYWYRQSLGQGPEFLIYFQGTGAADDSGLPNDRFFAVRPEGSVSTLKIQRTERGDSAVYLCASTHHRDSPPMNTEAFFGQGTRLTVV.

The chain has TRBV6-5 and TRBJ1-5; possible D gene TRBD1, 6 bases. Germline CDR1 MNHEY, CDR2 SVGAGI. Trimming shortened V by 6 bases and J by 11 bases, and 20 bases separated the two germline ends. CDR3 length: 14 amino acids. The CDR3 coding sequence is TGTGCCAGCAGGCTAACAGGGCCCCGATCGTCCCAGCATTTT. Its protein product is CASRLTGPRSSQHF.

The chain is built from TRBV6-5 and TRBJ2-3; TRBD2 aligns across 9 bases. This CDR3 spans 16 amino acids. Germline CDR1 and CDR2: MNHEY and SVGAGI. The V gene end was trimmed by 1 base and the J gene end by 0 bases; junction bases not matched to a gene: 2. The CDR3 reads CASSYLAGVSTDTQYF. CDR3 sequence (DNA): TGTGCCAGCAGTTACTTAGCGGGGGTTAGCACAGATACGCAGTATTTT.

J is TRBJ2-1 and V is TRBV11-2; D might be TRBD2 (6 bases). V dropped 2 bases and J dropped 0 bases, with 8 bases sitting between them. The CDR3 is made up of 15 amino acids. Per the germline V gene, CDR1 is SGHAT and CDR2 is FQNNGV. CDR3 residues: CASSLLRGSYNEQFF. CDR3 DNA: TGTGCCAGCAGCTTATTGCGGGGCTCCTACAATGAGCAGTTCTTC.